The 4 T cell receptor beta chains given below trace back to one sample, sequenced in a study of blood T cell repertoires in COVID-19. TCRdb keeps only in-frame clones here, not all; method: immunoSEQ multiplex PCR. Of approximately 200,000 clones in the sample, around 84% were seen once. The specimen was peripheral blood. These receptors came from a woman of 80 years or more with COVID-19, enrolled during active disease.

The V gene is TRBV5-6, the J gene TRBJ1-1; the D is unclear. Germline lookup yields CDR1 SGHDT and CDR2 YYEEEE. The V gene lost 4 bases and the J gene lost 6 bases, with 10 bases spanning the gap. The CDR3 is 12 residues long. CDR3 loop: CASSPGVAEAFF. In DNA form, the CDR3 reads TGTGCCAGCAGCCCTGGAGTCGCTGAAGCTTTCTTT.

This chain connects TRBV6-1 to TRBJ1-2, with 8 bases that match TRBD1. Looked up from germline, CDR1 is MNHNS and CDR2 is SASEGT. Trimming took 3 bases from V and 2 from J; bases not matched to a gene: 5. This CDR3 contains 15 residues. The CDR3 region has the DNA TGTGCCAGCAGTGACAGGGGGCGAACGAACTATGGCTACACCTTC. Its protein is CASSDRGRTNYGYTF.

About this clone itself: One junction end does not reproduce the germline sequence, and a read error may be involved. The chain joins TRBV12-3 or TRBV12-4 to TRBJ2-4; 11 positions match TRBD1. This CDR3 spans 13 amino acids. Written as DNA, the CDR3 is TGTGCCAGCAGTCCCACTTGGGACAGGGGGGTTCACTTC. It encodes CASSPTWDRGVHF.

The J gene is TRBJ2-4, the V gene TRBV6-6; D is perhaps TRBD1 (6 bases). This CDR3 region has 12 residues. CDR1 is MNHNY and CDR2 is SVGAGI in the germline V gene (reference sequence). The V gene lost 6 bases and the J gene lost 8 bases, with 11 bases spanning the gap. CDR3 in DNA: TGTGCCAGCAGATGGGGGCCGGACATTCAGTACTTC. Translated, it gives CASRWGPDIQYF.